What follows are 29 T cell receptor beta chains derived from one specimen sequenced in a study of ipilimumab plus nivolumab after autologous stem cell transplantation. TCRdb keeps only in-frame clones here, not all; method: immunoSEQ multiplex PCR. The data contain some 87,000 clones, 75% to 85% of them seen just once; the ten biggest clones take up approximately 2.2%. This material consisted of PBMCs, taken in a trial of ipilimumab plus nivolumab as post-transplant consolidation. These receptors were collected from a male donor with diffuse large B-cell lymphoma.

The V and J genes are TRBV6-6 and TRBJ1-1, with 10 bases that match TRBD1. CDR3 size: 15 residues. Germline V gives CDR1 MNHNY, CDR2 SVGAGI (reference sequence). The V gene end was trimmed by 5 bases and the J gene end by 11 bases; junction bases not matched to a gene: 14. CDR3 sequence: CASSDRDRGPYWAFF. CDR3 nucleotide sequence: TGTGCCAGCAGTGACCGGGACAGGGGCCCCTATTGGGCTTTCTTT.

The J gene is TRBJ2-3, the V gene TRBV4-2, with D possibly being TRBD2 (7 bases). With 0 bases removed from V and 4 bases from J, the gap between germline ends came to 17 bases. Germline lookup yields CDR1 LGHNA and CDR2 YNFKEQ. The length of the CDR3 is 17 residues. CDR3 protein: CASSQDAGRGTSDTQYF. The CDR3 coding sequence is TGTGCCAGCAGCCAAGATGCCGGGCGGGGGACATCAGATACGCAGTATTTT.

This clone turned up a few times. The chain links TRBV7-2 to TRBJ1-6; TRBD1 is a possible D gene (5 bases). This CDR3 spans 12 amino acids. From germline, CDR1 is SGHTA and CDR2 FQGNSA. CDR3 coding DNA: TGTGCGGGGCAGTCCTATAATTCACCCCTCCACTTT. The encoded protein is CAGQSYNSPLHF.

This clone was counted once. J is TRBJ1-2 and V is TRBV11-2, with D possibly TRBD1 on 5 matching bases. CDR3 length equals 15 residues. Germline V gives CDR1 SGHAT, CDR2 FQNNGV. With 0 bases removed from V and 4 bases from J, the gap between germline ends came to 12 bases. The CDR3 loop is CASSLDLTGRYGYTF. Here the CDR3 DNA reads TGTGCCAGCAGCTTAGATCTAACGGGGCGCTATGGCTACACCTTC.

This clone showed up just a few times. The chain recombines TRBV7-2 with TRBJ1-4; 10 bases fit TRBD1. V lost 0 bases, J lost 4 bases, and 14 bases stayed unmatched. This CDR3 region has 20 residues. Germline CDR1 SGHTA, CDR2 FQGNSA. CDR3 in DNA: TGTGCCAGCAGCTTAGCGCCGCCTTGGGCCGGGACAGGGGATAATGAAAAACTGTTTTTT. This encodes CASSLAPPWAGTGDNEKLFF.

This clone was seen once. The same CDR3 arises from other DNA sequences in this sample as well. The chain couples TRBV2 to TRBJ1-1; tentative D call: TRBD1 (5 bases). The V gene lost 6 bases and the J gene lost 0 bases, with 8 bases spanning the gap. Germline CDR1 is SNHLY and CDR2 is FYNNEI. The CDR3 extends over 13 amino acids. The CDR3 DNA reads as TGTGCCAGCAGCAGGGTAATGAACACTGAAGCTTTCTTT. Translating it yields CASSRVMNTEAFF.

The chain is built from TRBV15 and TRBJ2-5; maybe TRBD2 (6 bases). Germline values: CDR1 LNHNV, CDR2 YYDKDF (reference sequence). V lost 0 bases, J lost 4 bases, and 15 bases lay in between. CDR3 length equals 16 residues. The CDR3 loop is CATSRDGGGFRETQYF. The CDR3 DNA is TGTGCCACCAGCAGAGATGGTGGGGGGTTCAGAGAGACCCAGTACTTC.

The chain joins TRBV6-1 to TRBJ1-2; 9 positions agree with TRBD1. V trimming: 6 bases; J trimming: 4 bases; junction bases outside the gene matches: 9. From germline, CDR1 is MNHNS and CDR2 SASEGT. This CDR3 has 15 residues. In nucleotides, the CDR3 is TGTGCCAGCAGCGGGGTCCCGGGACAGGGCTATGGCTACACCTTC. This codes for CASSGVPGQGYGYTF.

Here the CDR3 reads CASNDPRGLYGNTIYF. The CDR3 nucleotides read TGTGCCAGTAACGACCCCAGGGGACTATATGGAAACACCATATATTTT. This chain uses TRBV19 with TRBJ1-3; D perhaps matches TRBD1 (6 bases). V dropped 7 bases and J dropped 3 bases, with 19 bases sitting between them. The CDR3 extends over 16 amino acids. Germline V gives CDR1 LNHDA, CDR2 SQIVND (reference sequence).

This clone was recorded only once. The V gene is TRBV5-5, the J gene TRBJ1-1; unclear D gene. The V gene's germline CDR1 is SGHKS and CDR2 YYEKEE (reference sequence). This CDR3 is built from 16 residues. V gave up 3 bases and J gave up 6 bases, with 21 bases separating them. The CDR3 bases are TGTGCCAGCAGCTCCGACCTAGACCAAAGGGTATCTGAAGCTTTCTTT. It codes for CASSSDLDQRVSEAFF.

The chain links TRBV7-2 to TRBJ2-5, with TRBD2 matching 7 bases. This CDR3 has 14 residues. V shed 7 bases, J shed 1 base, and the junction held 6 bases outside the gene matches. Per germline, CDR1 SGHTA and CDR2 FQGNSA. This CDR3 is CASTWGGSQETQYF. The CDR3 DNA is TGTGCCAGCACCTGGGGGGGAAGCCAAGAGACCCAGTACTTC.

V usage is TRBV7-2 and J usage is TRBJ2-1; 7 bases agree with TRBD2. The CDR3 contains 15 residues. V lost 1 base and J lost 7; bases outside the gene matches: 7. In germline, CDR1 is SGHTA, CDR2 FQGNSA. The CDR3 sequence is CASSLVRGGANEQFF. CDR3 bases: TGTGCCAGCAGCTTAGTAAGGGGAGGGGCGAATGAGCAGTTCTTC. Full variable domain (outside the CDR3, taken from reference TRBV7-2 and TRBJ2-1): GAGVSQSPSNKVTEKGKDVELRCDPISGHTALYWYRQSLGQGLEFLIYFQGNSAPDKSGLPSDRFSAERTGGSVSTLTIQRTQQEDSAVYLCASSLVRGGANEQFFGPGTRLTVL.

The genes are TRBV27 and TRBJ1-2, with D possibly being TRBD1 (5 bases). With 3 bases removed from V and 4 bases from J, the gap between germline ends came to 9 bases. Germline V gene sequence: CDR1 MNHEY, CDR2 SMNVEV (reference sequence). CDR3 length: 13 amino acids. The chain's CDR3 is CASSLGPGYGYTF. The DNA of the CDR3 is TGTGCCAGCAGTTTGGGGCCGGGCTATGGCTACACCTTC.

The chain joins TRBV27 to TRBJ2-5; perhaps D is TRBD1 or TRBD2 (5 bases each). The J call may be faulty, since TRBJ2-7 better matches the DNA end. CDR3 size: 18 residues. Germline V gene sequence: CDR1 MNHEY, CDR2 SMNVEV (reference sequence). The CDR3 sequence: CASSKRTSGTLGAYEQYF. In nucleotides, the CDR3 is TGTGCCAGCAGTAAAAGAACCTCCGGGACCTTGGGGGCCTACGAGCAGTACTTC.

J is TRBJ1-2 and V is TRBV10-1; D gene unclear. The CDR3 contains 13 residues. The germline V gene encodes CDR1 WNHNN and CDR2 SYGVQD (reference sequence). The V end was cut by 2 bases, the J end by 2 bases, with 6 bases between. Written as DNA, the CDR3 is TGCGCCAGCAGTGAGAGGCAGAACTATGGCTACACCTTC. Translated: CASSERQNYGYTF.

This clone was seen only once. This chain connects TRBV6-1 to TRBJ2-5; TRBD2 is a possible D gene (5 bases). CDR3 length equals 13 residues. Trimming took off 3 bases at V and 4 bases at J, with 9 bases between the two ends. Germline CDR1 MNHNS, CDR2 SASEGT. The CDR3 spells CASSEVEGETQYF. The CDR3 DNA reads as TGTGCCAGCAGTGAGGTTGAGGGAGAGACCCAGTACTTC.

This clone was counted a few times. V is TRBV19 and J is TRBJ1-2; 8 nucleotides align to TRBD1. Germline V gene sequence: CDR1 LNHDA, CDR2 SQIVND (reference sequence). The CDR3 contains 14 residues. Losses at the gene ends were 7 bases for V and 7 bases for J; bases not matched to a gene: 11. The CDR3 loop reads CASIRQGTQGGYTF. As DNA, the CDR3 is TGTGCCAGTATCCGACAGGGGACCCAGGGTGGCTACACCTTC.

This clone came up a few times. This chain joins TRBV18 and TRBJ1-1; 7 positions match TRBD1. With 2 bases clipped from V and 4 bases from J, the junction kept 7 bases outside the gene matches. The CDR3 is made up of 15 amino acids. CDR1 KGHSH and CDR2 LQKENI come from the germline V gene. The CDR3 region is CASSPMAGGFTEAFF. The CDR3 coding sequence is TGTGCCAGCTCACCAATGGCAGGGGGGTTCACTGAAGCTTTCTTT. Based on the CDR3 plus reference TRBV18 and TRBJ1-1, the full variable domain is NAGVMQNPRHLVRRRGQEARLRCSPMKGHSHVYWYRQLPEEGLKFMVYLQKENIIDESGMPKERFSAEFPKEGPSILRIQQVVRGDSAAYFCASSPMAGGFTEAFFGQGTRLTVV.

In its sample, this clone was seen a few times. The J gene is TRBJ2-3, the V gene TRBV5-1; the match to TRBD2 covers 12 bases. Germline CDR1 is SGHRS and CDR2 is YFSETQ. This CDR3 region has 14 residues. J lost 3 bases, V lost 6 bases, and 2 bases had no gene match. Here the CDR3 reads CASTGLAGTDTQYF. CDR3 in DNA: TGCGCCAGCACTGGACTAGCGGGGACAGATACGCAGTATTTT.

This chain uses TRBV27 with TRBJ1-1; no firm D call. Trimming pared 5 bases from V and 11 bases from J, leaving 18 bases between. Germline V gives CDR1 MNHEY, CDR2 SMNVEV (reference sequence). The CDR3 has 13 amino acids. CDR3: CASSISRRERAFF. The CDR3 bases are TGTGCCAGCAGTATCTCCCGGAGGGAACGGGCTTTCTTT.

The DNA for the CDR3 is TGTGCCAGCAGCTTAGGACTGTTAACAGATACGCAGTATTTT. Amino acid sequence: CASSLGLLTDTQYF. The V and J genes are TRBV7-2 and TRBJ2-3; D remains ambiguous. CDR1 is SGHTA, CDR2 FQGNSA, per germline. The V end lost 1 base, the J end lost 3 bases, and 8 bases lay between the germline ends. The CDR3 spans 14 residues.

This clone has just a few counts. J is TRBJ1-2 and V is TRBV19; D is uncertain. Germline V gene lookup returns CDR1 LNHDA and CDR2 SQIVND (reference sequence). This CDR3 spans 10 amino acids. V lost 6 bases to trimming and J lost 6 bases, with 5 bases between them. The chain's CDR3 is CASRRDGYTF. In nucleotides, the CDR3 is TGTGCCAGTAGGAGAGATGGCTACACCTTC.

The chain is built from TRBV9 and TRBJ2-2; 14 bases line up with TRBD2. CDR1 and CDR2 from the germline V gene are SGDLS and YYNGEE. CDR3 size: 16 residues. V was pared by 2 bases and J by 4 bases, with 1 base of the junction left unmatched. CDR3 protein: CASSVGLAGATGELFF. The CDR3 DNA reads as TGTGCCAGCAGCGTGGGACTAGCGGGGGCCACCGGGGAGCTGTTTTTT.

This clone appeared a single time. The V call is TRBV27, the J call TRBJ1-1, with 8 bases matching TRBD1. This CDR3 contains 15 residues. The junction had 11 bases not matched to a gene; V was cut back by 6 bases and J by 5 bases. The germline gives CDR1 MNHEY, CDR2 SMNVEV (reference sequence). CDR3 sequence (DNA): TGTGCCAGCAGGAAGGGGACAGGCATATCGACTGAAGCTTTCTTT. Amino acid sequence: CASRKGTGISTEAFF.

This chain joins TRBV5-8 and TRBJ2-6; 10 positions agree with TRBD1. J was trimmed by 0 bases and V by 4 bases; bases with no gene match: 4. This CDR3 contains 17 residues. CDR1 and CDR2 from the germline V gene are SGHTS and YDEGEE. CDR3: CASSVDRGASGANVLTF. In nucleotides, the CDR3 is TGTGCCAGCAGCGTGGACAGGGGGGCCTCTGGGGCCAACGTCCTGACTTTC.

The chain uses TRBV19 and TRBJ2-5; 11 nucleotides agree with TRBD2. Trimming took 5 bases from V and 2 from J; bases not matched to a gene: 4. The germline V gene encodes CDR1 LNHDA and CDR2 SQIVND (reference sequence). There are 15 residues in the CDR3. The CDR3 here is CASSYSGGGQETQYF. DNA for the CDR3: TGTGCCAGTAGTTATAGCGGGGGGGGACAAGAGACCCAGTACTTC.

The chain joins TRBV7-2 to TRBJ1-1; tentatively, D is TRBD1 (5 bases). Germline loops: CDR1 SGHTA, CDR2 FQGNSA. The CDR3 spans 12 residues. Trimming took off 5 bases at V and 11 bases at J, with 15 bases between the two ends. This chain's CDR3 is CASSLRWGEAFF. The CDR3, as DNA: TGTGCCAGCAGCCTAAGATGGGGGGAGGCTTTCTTT.

DNA for the CDR3: TGCGCCAGCAGCCAGAGCGGGGGGCCCTACACAGATACGCAGTATTTT. Amino acids: CASSQSGGPYTDTQYF. This chain joins TRBV4-1 and TRBJ2-3; 9 positions agree with TRBD2. Germline V CDR1 and CDR2: MGHRA, YSYEKL. Germline trimming cut 3 bases from V and 2 bases from J; bases unmatched to any gene: 6. CDR3 size: 16 residues.

The J gene is TRBJ1-5, the V gene TRBV30; D gene ambiguous. V was trimmed by 5 bases and J by 4 bases, leaving 12 bases between them. Germline lookup yields CDR1 GTSNPN and CDR2 SVGIG (reference sequence). This CDR3 region has 13 residues. The CDR3 here is CAWSGVVNQPQHF. DNA of the CDR3: TGTGCCTGGTCCGGGGTAGTGAATCAGCCCCAGCATTTT.